This T cell receptor beta chain emerged from a study of shared clonotypes between healthy human individuals (TCRdb year 2020). In the study overall: Two women and three men aged 18 to 49 years were included in the cohort. For each donor, CD4 naive and CD4 memory were each run on three plates, CD8 naive on two plates, and CD8 memory on one plate. Blood TCR repertoires of five healthy adults were deeply sequenced to estimate repertoire size and the extent of clonotype sharing between individuals. Libraries were prepared and TCR repertoires were sequenced by different laboratories using diverse techniques, in order to increase sequencing depth and limit assay-specific biases. Each donor's leukapheresis produced roughly between roughly 0.85 and 10 billion PBMCs.

Of note for this clone: Its cognate antigen has yet to be identified. Per-base quality was not reported, and no clone a single base away is much larger than it.

TCR CDR3 regions were amplified from genomic DNA by multiplex PCR using the deep immunoSEQ assay. Extracted genomic DNA from each cell subset was spread evenly across all wells of several immunoSEQ 96-well plates, with each plate serving as a replicate. For sorted subsets, each replicate PCR was loaded with approximately 0.2 ug genomic DNA, equivalent to some 27,000 T cell genomes. The purified libraries were quantified using a Qubit 3.0 fluorometer, sized with a Bioanalyzer 2100, and then quantified again using the KAPA Library Quantification kit. Every immunoSEQ 96-well plate was sequenced on a separate single-read 150-cycle Illumina NextSeq 550 flow cell. As for how the authors treated the data: The immunoSEQ output contained only junctional sequences without quality scores, so filtering could not match that applied to full-length reads. Sequences were annotated with PyIR, a Python wrapper for IgBLAST v1.9, using IMGT germline references to assign V/J genes and CDR3. Reads with weak V/J assignments (E-value above 1e-6), missing CDR3, stop codons, out-of-frame junctions, or ambiguous translated residues were removed. V3J clonotypes were defined as sequences sharing an identical inferred V gene, J gene, and CDR3 amino acid sequence. The percentage overlap between two repertoires was calculated by dividing the number of shared unique clonotypes by the size of the smaller repertoire. Repertoire richness was assessed with RTK rarefaction, the Chao1 estimator, and Recon v2.1 estimates of unobserved clonotypes. For all TCRbeta clonotypes obtained by the gDNA method from a few donors, generation probabilities were computed with OLGA. In its TCRdb copy, this immuneACCESS table keeps in-frame sequences only and misses some clones. Where compared with another copy, unresolved V genes explain less than half of these, and the others have no known cause. That table furnishes V, J and clone size, whereas the DNA furnished D and trimming. The sample data list some 2.1 million clones, and less than 95% of these were observed just once. In total, the top ten clones hold 0.9% to 1.3% of the sample.

The germline V gene encodes CDR1 SGHNT and CDR2 YYREEE (reference sequence). The junction shows trimming of 0 bases on V and 5 bases on J, and the gene matches do not reach 5 bases of it. From its cysteine to its phenylalanine, the CDR3 spans 15 amino acids. Just CDR3 DNA is preserved here, 45 bases in frame from base 1. CD8 naive samples consisted of CD45RO-negative cells that were positively selected for CCR7, yielding a CD45RA+CCR7+ population without TemRA cells. Healthy HIV-negative adults with no recently reported acute infections or vaccinations were included as donors. Every donor was a Caucasian adult residing in Nashville, Tennessee, USA. Blood was collected by leukapheresis, and PBMCs were isolated by Ficoll-Histopaque density gradient centrifugation and then cryopreserved in liquid nitrogen vapor phase. Analytical flow cytometry was used to check the purity and quantity of every magnetically sorted T cell population. From each sorted fraction, genomic DNA was isolated and quantified by UV absorbance on a Nanodrop 2000c.

Summary of the overall study and its limitations: Sampling was restricted to blood, and TCR repertoires in tissue are likely to differ from TCR repertoires in blood. Pairwise subsampling led to the expectation that sequencing depth would affect the degree of clonotype sharing among donors. The small number of donors limited the genetic and exposure-history diversity represented. Sharing across a few donors was observed for roughly 5.4% of naive CD4, around 3.5% of naive CD8, 2% to 2.5% of memory CD4, and roughly 0.43% of memory CD8 clonotypes. Clonotypes shared by all four sorted-subset donors showed higher generation probabilities than non-shared clonotypes. Estimated clonotype richness was generally larger for naive than for memory subsets. Even with the large sequencing depth, rarefaction of the sorted-subset datasets indicated that sequencing was incomplete.

The chain is encoded by TRBV5-4 joined to TRBJ2-5, with 9 bases matching TRBD2. This TCR came from a man between 18 and 29 years old in good health. The sample was naive CD8+ T cells sorted from blood. Taken with the paper, the label for cell subset or site translates to: CD45RA+CCR7+. The nucleotide sequence reads as follows: TGTGCCAGCAGCTTGGTGGCGGGGGGGCGTGAGACCCAGTACTTC. It codes for CASSLVAGGRETQYF.